Included here is one T cell receptor beta chain sequence, with context. Antigen: not known. The table came from immunoSEQ multiplex PCR; TCRdb's copy has only in-frame clones and leaves some out. Of roughly 120,000 clones listed, 92% were seen once; the top ten hold approximately 0.54%. V was shortened by 2 bases and J by 3 bases, with 5 bases between the two germline ends. Germline CDR1 is MGHDK and CDR2 is SYGVNS. The CDR3 spans 13 residues. The entry originates in a study of Tregs in tolerant kidney transplant recipients. General study points: Biological reproducibility was not directly addressed in this study.

CD4+CD25+CD127- Tregs, CD4+CD25- non-Tregs, CD4 and CD8 cells were sorted. What was sequenced was CD4+ T cells from blood. The chain carries TRBV25-1 and TRBJ2-1; D ambiguous. The sequence derives from a human donor in good health. The CDR3 region has the DNA TGTGCCAGCAGTGAAGGGCACTACAATGAGCAGTTCTTC. Translation: CASSEGHYNEQFF.